The clone carrying this T cell receptor beta chain was recorded once. This sample was taken from a study of blood T cell repertoires in COVID-19. Assay used: immunoSEQ multiplex PCR; TCRdb lists only in-frame clones, some missing. The data contain approximately 250,000 clones, 80% to 90% of them seen just once; the ten biggest clones take up 3.1%. Per the germline V gene, CDR1 is LGHNA and CDR2 is YNFKEQ. Deletions cut 4 bases from V and 0 bases from J, with 10 bases between. The CDR3 runs 15 residues. Specimen: PBMCs or T cells enriched from blood (not recorded which). The receptor was isolated from a woman between 40 and 50 years old who had been exposed to COVID-19. The chain joins TRBV4-2 to TRBJ1-3, with a weak D call TRBD1 (5 bases). CDR3 bases: TGTGCCAGCAGCCCAGAAGGGGCCTCTGGAAACACCATATATTTT. Its translation is CASSPEGASGNTIYF.